Sequencing of this TCR beta chain was carried out in a study of post-analysis software for immune sequencing data. Study as a whole: Multiple sclerosis in the patients followed relapsing-remitting, secondary progressive and progressive-relapsing courses.

About this clonotype itself: Antigen specificity is unknown.

Unique molecular identifiers were built into the TCR beta cDNA libraries. The source material, about 0.95 to 10 million T cells, gave rise to about 500,000 cDNA molecules. TCRdb fed the PCR reads into MiXCR, producing one record per CDR3 protein. This sample carries around 770,000 distinct CDR3 sequences, 46% of them seen once, and the ten largest clones take roughly 4.4%. Trimming cost V 4 bases and J 6 bases; bases outside gene matches: 13. The V gene's germline CDR1 is DFQATT and CDR2 SNEGSKA (reference sequence). This CDR3 is 16 amino acids long. Overall study findings and caveats: With TRBV5-6, TRBV5-1 and TRBV20-1 included, several TRBV segments were more frequent in patients than in controls. A significant reduction in normalized Chao1 diversity was observed in multiple sclerosis patients versus controls. Analysis by F measure revealed that same-batch samples clustered strongly together.

This TCR was recovered from a girl aged 5 to 17 with multiple sclerosis. The specimen sequenced was blood. J is TRBJ2-1 and V is TRBV20-1; the match to TRBD2 covers 9 bases. The CDR3, as DNA: TGCAGTGCTACCAACCGAGCTAGCGGGATTAGCAATGAGCAGTTCTTC. Encoded protein: CSATNRASGISNEQFF.